This note documents a single T cell receptor (beta chain) sequence. Its target is unknown. With 5 bases clipped from V and 5 bases from J, the junction kept 5 bases outside the gene matches. CDR1 is MRHNA, CDR2 SNTAGT, per germline. The CDR3 loop spans 14 amino acids. This table comes from immunoSEQ multiplex PCR, and its TCRdb copy is limited to in-frame clones, with some not included. The table records around 4,600 clones, around two thirds of them present only once. Treatment described: 15 Gy SBRT to primary tumor, nephrectomy 4 weeks later. Nephrectomy followed 15 Gy stereotactic body radiation by 4 weeks. The patient's renal cell carcinoma had clear cell pathology. The data were taken from a study of radiation and T cells in renal cell carcinoma. Findings and caveats of the study: Sampling covered only roughly 1 g of each tumor. In nephrectomy-only tumors, top 100 clonotypes averaged approximately 40%, versus around 50% irradiated.

This material consisted of tumor tissue, taken from a patient whose treatment included radiotherapy and nephrectomy. The chain combines TRBV6-4 with TRBJ1-5; 8 bases line up with TRBD1. This clonotype was sampled from a woman in her sixties with renal cell carcinoma. For the CDR3, the DNA is TGTGCCAGCAGTCCACAGGGGGGGCATCAGCCCCAGCATTTT. Its translation is CASSPQGGHQPQHF.